The 28 T cell receptor beta chains listed next were all sequenced from one sample in a study of OX40 agonist ivuxolimab in advanced cancers. The repertoire was sequenced with immunoSEQ multiplex PCR; TCRdb's copy has only in-frame clones and lacks some. The sample consists of around 20,000 clones, roughly 69% of them appearing once. The sequencing here drew on CD4+ or CD8+ T cells sorted from blood, taken in a trial of the OX40 agonist ivuxolimab. Every receptor here comes from an adult with an advanced solid tumor such as melanoma, head and neck, liver or kidney cancer.

This chain links TRBV11-2 with TRBJ2-1; D is unresolved. Trimming left V 5 bases short and J 3 bases short, with 14 bases between. Germline CDR1 SGHAT, CDR2 FQNNGV. The CDR3 extends over 15 amino acids. The CDR3 bases are TGTGCCAGCAGCCTCGGTGAGAATGGCTACAATGAGCAGTTCTTC. It yields the protein CASSLGENGYNEQFF.

This chain joins TRBV19 and TRBJ2-1, with D maybe TRBD1 (6 bases). V lost 3 bases to trimming and J lost 9 bases, with 18 bases between them. The germline V gene has CDR1 LNHDA and CDR2 SQIVND (reference sequence). This CDR3 has 15 residues. The CDR3 protein is CASSMGGGRRGEQFF. The CDR3 nucleotides read TGTGCCAGTAGTATGGGTGGGGGCCGACGAGGTGAGCAGTTCTTC.

The gene calls are TRBV28 and TRBJ2-5; 12 bases are shared with TRBD1. The germline V gene has CDR1 MDHEN and CDR2 SYDVKM. The CDR3 covers 15 residues. J lost 4 bases, V lost 5 bases, and 5 bases had no gene match. The CDR3 spells CASSGGTGGGETQYF. The CDR3 DNA reads as TGTGCCAGCAGTGGGGGGACAGGGGGCGGAGAGACCCAGTACTTC.

The DNA of the CDR3 is TGTGCCAGTATCGGGACTAGCGGACTCTCCTACAATGAGCAGTTCTTC. It translates to CASIGTSGLSYNEQFF. This chain uses TRBV19 with TRBJ2-1, with 11 bases that match TRBD2. This CDR3 is 16 amino acids long. The germline V gene has CDR1 LNHDA and CDR2 SQIVND (reference sequence). The trim removed 7 bases at V and 0 bases at J, leaving 5 bases unmatched.

This chain joins TRBV5-6 and TRBJ2-3; maybe TRBD1 (6 bases). Per germline, CDR1 SGHDT and CDR2 YYEEEE. V dropped 0 bases and J dropped 0 bases, with 20 bases sitting between them. CDR3 length: 19 amino acids. The CDR3 sequence: CASSLGGMRGFGSTDTQYF. DNA for the CDR3: TGTGCCAGCAGCTTGGGAGGTATGAGGGGGTTCGGCAGCACAGATACGCAGTATTTT.

Only one count was recorded for this clone. The J gene is TRBJ2-1, the V gene TRBV10-1; D is unresolved. In germline, CDR1 is WNHNN, CDR2 SYGVQD (reference sequence). The V gene lost 4 bases and the J gene lost 5 bases, with 9 bases spanning the gap. This CDR3 is built from 13 residues. The CDR3 region is CASSVGSNNEQFF. Written as DNA, the CDR3 is TGCGCCAGCAGTGTTGGCTCAAACAATGAGCAGTTCTTC.

This sequence joins TRBV5-1 and TRBJ2-1; 13 bases are shared with TRBD2. After removal of 7 bases from V and 0 bases from J, the junction contained 13 bases not matched to a gene. This CDR3 has 19 amino acids. Per the germline V gene, CDR1 is SGHRS and CDR2 is YFSETQ. Written as DNA, the CDR3 is TGCGCCAGCGACCTAACAGGGACTAGCGGGGCAAGCTCCTACAATGAGCAGTTCTTC. This translates into CASDLTGTSGASSYNEQFF.

The rearrangement joins TRBV14 to TRBJ1-2; 7 bases map to TRBD1. The V segment lost 1 base and the J segment 4 bases; nucleotides outside the gene matches: 3. Germline lookup yields CDR1 SGHDN and CDR2 FVKESK. The length of the CDR3 is 14 residues. CDR3 DNA sequence: TGTGCCAGCAGCCAAGCAGGGGGACCCTATGGCTACACCTTC. It yields the protein CASSQAGGPYGYTF.

This chain joins TRBV7-9 and TRBJ2-7; 10 positions agree with TRBD1. Per the germline V gene, CDR1 is SEHNR and CDR2 is FQNEAQ (reference sequence). This CDR3 has 12 amino acids. The V gene end was trimmed by 4 bases and the J gene end by 7 bases; junction bases not matched to a gene: 1. Here the CDR3 DNA reads TGTGCCAGCAGCTGGACAGGGGGTGAGCAGTACTTC. This sequence encodes CASSWTGGEQYF.

This clone came up a few times. This chain joins TRBV4-3 and TRBJ1-6; no definite D call. This CDR3 has 17 residues. Trimming took 0 bases from V and 8 from J, leaving 17 bases between them. Per germline, CDR1 LGHNA and CDR2 YSLEER. This CDR3 reads CASSQDTPDRSYSPLHF. CDR3 bases: TGCGCCAGCAGCCAAGATACCCCCGACCGAAGCTATTCACCCCTCCACTTT.

V usage is TRBV7-9 and J usage is TRBJ1-2; tentatively, D is TRBD1 (6 bases). CDR1 is SEHNR and CDR2 is FQNEAQ in the germline V gene (reference sequence). Trimming shortened V by 7 bases and J by 8 bases, and 20 bases separated the two germline ends. The CDR3 totals 14 residues. The CDR3 DNA reads as TGTGCCAGCACCCTAGGGGGGGCAGATGGCGGCTACACCTTC. Translated, it gives CASTLGGADGGYTF.

This clone was recorded once. The V and J genes are TRBV15 and TRBJ2-1, with D perhaps matching TRBD2 (6 bases). CDR3 length: 13 residues. Per the germline V gene, CDR1 is LNHNV and CDR2 is YYDKDF (reference sequence). Trimming removed 1 base from V and 7 bases from J, with 8 bases in between. In nucleotides, the CDR3 is TGTGCCACCAGCAGAGGGGGGGTAAATGAGCAGTTCTTC. As protein: CATSRGGVNEQFF.

The chain couples TRBV7-9 to TRBJ1-2; D gene unclear. V lost 2 bases to trimming and J lost 3 bases, with 7 bases between them. The germline CDR1 and CDR2 sequences are SEHNR and FQNEAQ (reference sequence). This CDR3 region has 13 residues. This CDR3 reads CASSLPGDYGYTF. The CDR3 DNA reads TGTGCCAGCAGCTTACCCGGGGACTATGGCTACACCTTC. Complete variable domain (other parts from reference TRBV7-9 and TRBJ1-2): DTGVSQNPRHKITKRGQNVTFRCDPISEHNRLYWYRQTLGQGPEFLTYFQNEAQLEKSRLLSDRFSAERPKGSFSTLEIQRTEQGDSAMYLCASSLPGDYGYTFGSGTRLTVV.

The rearrangement links TRBV25-1 to TRBJ1-4; tentatively, D is TRBD1 (5 bases). V lost 4 bases and J lost 0, with 15 bases in between. The CDR3 has 17 amino acids. CDR1 and CDR2 (germline): MGHDK, SYGVNS. The CDR3: CASSGKGNAATNEKLFF. In nucleotides, the CDR3 is TGTGCCAGCAGTGGGAAGGGGAATGCTGCAACTAATGAAAAACTGTTTTTT.

The chain is built from TRBV25-1 and TRBJ1-4; D is perhaps TRBD1 (5 bases). The CDR3 has 16 amino acids. Germline V gene data show CDR1 as MGHDK and CDR2 as SYGVNS. Trimming took 1 base from V and 3 from J, leaving 12 bases between them. CDR3 DNA: TGTGCCAGCAGTGAATGGGGGGGGGACCCTAATGAAAAACTGTTTTTT. As protein: CASSEWGGDPNEKLFF. The complete variable domain, with remaining parts taken from reference TRBV25-1 and TRBJ1-4, reads EADIYQTPRYLVIGTGKKITLECSQTMGHDKMYWYQQDPGMELHLIHYSYGVNSTEKGDLSSESTVSRIRTEHFPLTLESARPSHTSQYLCASSEWGGDPNEKLFFGSGTQLSVL.

V and J are TRBV11-2 and TRBJ2-1; no definite D call. The CDR3 has 11 amino acids. Germline values: CDR1 SGHAT, CDR2 FQNNGV. The V end lost 1 base, the J end lost 9 bases, and 4 bases lay between the germline ends. The CDR3 coding sequence is TGTGCCAGCAGCTTAGGGGGTGAGCAGTTCTTC. As protein: CASSLGGEQFF.

V is TRBV28 and J is TRBJ2-7; D gene uncertain. V was cut by 2 bases and J by 3 bases, with 5 bases left in between. Per germline, CDR1 MDHEN and CDR2 SYDVKM. This CDR3 is 12 amino acids long. The CDR3 loop reads CASSLKGYEQYF. CDR3 in DNA: TGTGCCAGCAGTTTAAAAGGCTACGAGCAGTACTTC. Supplemented by reference TRBV28 and TRBJ2-7, the full variable domain reads DVKVTQSSRYLVKRTGEKVFLECVQDMDHENMFWYRQDPGLGLRLIYFSYDVKMKEKGDIPEGYSVSREKKERFSLILESASTNQTSMYLCASSLKGYEQYFGPGTRLTVT.

V usage is TRBV6-5 and J usage is TRBJ2-1; 9 nucleotides align to TRBD1. J lost 1 base, V lost 4 bases, and 5 bases had no gene match. This CDR3 has 16 amino acids. CDR1 and CDR2 from the germline V gene are MNHEY and SVGAGI. Written as DNA, the CDR3 is TGTGCCAGCAGTTCCGGGACAGGGTTTTCCTACAATGAGCAGTTCTTC. It codes for CASSSGTGFSYNEQFF.

The table lists this clone with a count of one. This chain connects TRBV11-1 to TRBJ2-1; D might be TRBD1 or TRBD2, each matching 5 bases. This CDR3 comprises 14 residues. V was shortened by 3 bases and J by 6 bases, with 12 bases between the two germline ends. Germline V gene data show CDR1 as SGHAT and CDR2 as FQDESV (reference sequence). CDR3 region: CASSFLGDGNEQFF. The CDR3 bases are TGTGCCAGCAGCTTCCTAGGGGACGGCAATGAGCAGTTCTTC.

J is TRBJ1-1 and V is TRBV28; TRBD1 agrees at 9 bases. Trimming removed 5 bases from V and 7 bases from J; junction bases left unmatched: 11. CDR1 is MDHEN and CDR2 is SYDVKM in the germline V gene. This CDR3 has 15 amino acids. The CDR3 loop is CASSILTGGEGEAFF. The CDR3 bases are TGTGCCAGCAGTATACTTACAGGGGGCGAAGGTGAAGCTTTCTTT.

The chain is built from TRBV4-1 and TRBJ1-4, with D possibly TRBD1 on 6 matching bases. This CDR3 is built from 17 residues. V lost 0 bases, J lost 0 bases, and 11 bases lay in between. The V gene's germline CDR1 is MGHRA and CDR2 YSYEKL. The chain's CDR3 is CASSQEGTPATNEKLFF. CDR3 sequence (DNA): TGCGCCAGCAGCCAAGAGGGGACACCAGCAACTAATGAAAAACTGTTTTTT.

CDR3 sequence (DNA): TGTGCCAGCAGTTTACTGCCAGAACTCTCTGGGGCCAACGTCCTGACTTTC. This codes for CASSLLPELSGANVLTF. V usage is TRBV28 and J usage is TRBJ2-6; no firm D call. The germline V gene encodes CDR1 MDHEN and CDR2 SYDVKM. Deletions cut 2 bases from V and 0 bases from J, with 11 bases between. This CDR3 spans 17 amino acids. The variable domain in full, completed from reference TRBV28 and TRBJ2-6, reads DVKVTQSSRYLVKRTGEKVFLECVQDMDHENMFWYRQDPGLGLRLIYFSYDVKMKEKGDIPEGYSVSREKKERFSLILESASTNQTSMYLCASSLLPELSGANVLTFGAGSRLTVL.

The J gene is TRBJ2-2, the V gene TRBV5-6; no firm D call. This CDR3 region has 15 residues. V was clipped by 1 base and J by 0 bases, with 7 bases between them. Per the germline V gene, CDR1 is SGHDT and CDR2 is YYEEEE. CDR3 region: CASSLLPANTGELFF. The DNA for the CDR3 is TGTGCCAGCAGCTTGCTGCCTGCGAACACCGGGGAGCTGTTTTTT. The full variable domain, its missing parts supplied by reference TRBV5-6 and TRBJ2-2, is DAGVTQSPTHLIKTRGQQVTLRCSPKSGHDTVSWYQQALGQGPQFIFQYYEEEERQRGNFPDRFSGHQFPNYSSELNVNALLLGDSALYLCASSLLPANTGELFFGEGSRLTVL.

This clone qualifies as medium-sized. The chain uses TRBV10-2 and TRBJ2-7, with a tentative D call TRBD2 (5 bases). Trimming shortened V by 6 bases and J by 4 bases, and 13 bases separated the two germline ends. The germline gives CDR1 WSHSY, CDR2 SAAADI. This CDR3 has 13 amino acids. The CDR3 DNA is TGCGCCAGCAGAGACTGGGAGTCTTACGAGCAGTACTTC. This translates into CASRDWESYEQYF.

With regard to this clone: At the DNA level, this CDR3 is encoded by other sequences in the same sample as well. In nucleotides, the CDR3 is TGCGCCAGCAGCCAAGACCCCGGGGGTGGGACTGAAGCTTTCTTT. This translates into CASSQDPGGGTEAFF. The chain couples TRBV4-3 to TRBJ1-1, with D possibly being TRBD1 (5 bases). This CDR3 is built from 15 residues. Between the trimmed V and J ends, which lost 0 bases and 5 bases, there was a span of 13 bases. Germline-derived CDR1 and CDR2 are LGHNA and YSLEER.

This chain joins TRBV28 and TRBJ1-1; D uncertain. The CDR3 consists of 14 residues. Trimming removed 2 bases from V and 2 bases from J, with 9 bases in between. The V gene's germline CDR1 is MDHEN and CDR2 SYDVKM. CDR3 in DNA: TGTGCCAGCAGTTTACACGCCTTAAACACTGAAGCTTTCTTT. The encoded protein is CASSLHALNTEAFF.

V and J are TRBV5-1 and TRBJ2-1, with D possibly called TRBD1 or TRBD2 (5 bases each). Per the germline V gene, CDR1 is SGHRS and CDR2 is YFSETQ. The CDR3 covers 13 residues. The V end was cut by 0 bases, the J end by 12 bases, with 13 bases between. CDR3: CASSLAGSGWQFF. The CDR3 nucleotides read TGCGCCAGCAGCTTGGCGGGGTCAGGGTGGCAGTTCTTC.

CDR3 in amino acids: CASSLRGAWETQYF. CDR3 sequence (DNA): TGTGCCAGCAGTTTAAGGGGCGCTTGGGAGACCCAGTACTTC. J is TRBJ2-5 and V is TRBV27, with D perhaps matching TRBD1 (5 bases). V was clipped by 2 bases and J by 5 bases, with 12 bases between them. Germline V lookup: CDR1 MNHEY, CDR2 SMNVEV (reference sequence). The CDR3 spans 14 residues.